The 10 T cell receptor beta chains in this list originate from one sample, sequenced in a study of metastatic and nonmetastatic thyroid tumors. TCRdb re-called the PCR reads through MiXCR. The sample carries roughly 20,000 clones, 18% recorded once. Thyroid surgery had not been preceded by any treatment in any patient. Sequenced material: adjacent normal tissue. These receptors all stem from a male donor with papillary thyroid cancer or a benign thyroid nodule (not recorded which). Some clones in this sample may be carry-over from other donors' samples.

This clone was counted between two and nine times. A much larger clone lies one base from this, so it may be a read error. This chain uses TRBV28 with TRBJ1-2; 7 bases agree with TRBD1. CDR1 MDHEN and CDR2 SYDVKM come from the germline V gene. This CDR3 comprises 13 residues. V trimming: 4 bases; J trimming: 5 bases; junction bases outside the gene matches: 4. The CDR3 region is CASSSTGCYGYTF. In nucleotides, the CDR3 is TGTGCCAGCAGTTCGACAGGGTGTTATGGCTACACCTTC.

This clone is deemed medium-sized. This chain uses TRBV28 with TRBJ2-1, with a possible D match to TRBD1 (5 bases). Trimming cost V 5 bases and J 5 bases, with 16 bases left between them. Germline assignment: CDR1 MDHEN and CDR2 SYDVKM. CDR3 size: 15 residues. In DNA form, the CDR3 reads TGTGCCAGCAGTGGGGCGAGCAGATTGAACAATGAGCAGTTCTTC. Encoded protein: CASSGASRLNNEQFF. Together with reference TRBV28 and TRBJ2-1, the CDR3 gives the full variable domain: DVKVTQSSRYLVKRTGEKVFLECVQDMDHENMFWYRQDPGLGLRLIYFSYDVKMKEKGDIPEGYSVSREKKERFSLILESASTNQTSMYLCASSGASRLNNEQFFGPGTRLTVL.

This clone was found a few times. This chain connects TRBV19 to TRBJ2-7, with D uncertain. Between the trimmed V and J ends, which lost 6 bases and 7 bases, there was a span of 16 bases. This CDR3 region has 13 residues. Looked up from germline, CDR1 is LNHDA and CDR2 is SQIVND (reference sequence). The CDR3: CASSGARVEEQYF. CDR3 in DNA: TGTGCCAGTAGCGGTGCAAGGGTGGAAGAGCAGTACTTC.

The chain couples TRBV25-1 to TRBJ2-5; D possibly corresponds to TRBD1 (5 bases). CDR1 MGHDK and CDR2 SYGVNS come from the germline V gene. Trimming removed 2 bases at V and 4 bases at J, with 8 bases between. The CDR3 contains 13 residues. The CDR3, as DNA: TGTGCCAGCAGTGAAAGGCAGGGAGAGACCCAGTACTTC. Translation gives CASSERQGETQYF.

In this sample, this clone turned up a few times. This may come from a read error, since a much larger clone is one base off. This chain links TRBV4-3 with TRBJ1-4; no reliable D call. The CDR3 has 17 residues. The ends were cut back, 2 bases at V and 2 bases at J, with 15 bases in the middle. The germline CDR1 and CDR2 sequences are LGHNA and YSLEER. This chain's CDR3 is CASSQYRLLGTNEKLFF. In DNA, the CDR3 is TGCGCCAGCAGCCAATATCGCCTTCTGGGGACTAATGAAAAACTGTTTTTT.

This clone has ten or more counts. The chain employs TRBV27 and TRBJ1-5; D may be TRBD1 (5 bases). The CDR3 has 15 amino acids. The V end was cut by 2 bases, the J end by 1 base, with 9 bases between. Germline CDR1 MNHEY, CDR2 SMNVEV (reference sequence). CDR3 loop: CASSLAGGSNQPQHF. The CDR3 coding sequence is TGTGCCAGCAGTTTAGCTGGGGGGAGCAATCAGCCCCAGCATTTT.

This clone was picked up many times. A read error is possible here, since a much larger clone lies one base away. Other DNA variants within this sample encode the same CDR3. The gene calls are TRBV2 and TRBJ2-1; 9 nucleotides match TRBD1. Germline V gene data show CDR1 as SNHLY and CDR2 as FYNNEI. The CDR3 extends over 18 amino acids. With V trimmed by 3 bases and J by 6 bases, 15 bases remained unmatched. DNA for the CDR3: TGTGCCAGCAGTGAGAAGATGTTCCCGGGACAGGGCACCAATGAGCAGTTCTTC. It encodes CASSEKMFPGQGTNEQFF.

This clone has just one count. An end of the junction differs from the germline gene, which may be a read error. The J gene is TRBJ1-1, the V gene TRBV7-7; 7 nucleotides agree with TRBD1. The CDR3 spans 14 residues. Germline V gene lookup returns CDR1 SSHAT and CDR2 FNYEAQ (reference sequence). DNA for the CDR3: TGTGCTAGCACCCCCCGACAGGGAGGCACTGAAGCTTTATTT. Amino acids: CASTPRQGGTEALF.

This clone appeared many times. V gene TRBV7-2 combines with J gene TRBJ2-5, with 8 positions matching TRBD1. V was pared by 5 bases and J by 5 bases, with 7 bases of the junction left unmatched. Germline CDR1 SGHTA, CDR2 FQGNSA. There are 14 residues in the CDR3. The DNA for the CDR3 is TGTGCCAGCAGCCCCCGGACAGGGTGGGAGACCCAGTACTTC. Its translation: CASSPRTGWETQYF.

With respect to this clone: The junction departs from the called germline gene at one end, perhaps through a read error. The rearrangement joins TRBV11-2 to TRBJ2-3; the D gene is possibly TRBD2 (6 bases). Per germline, CDR1 SGHAT and CDR2 FQNNGV. CDR3 length equals 17 residues. CDR3 residues: CASSPLTGELITDAQYF. CDR3 bases: TGTGCCAGCAGCCCACTCACGGGGGAGCTGATCACAGATGCGCAGTATTTT.